These 17 T cell receptor beta chains share one sample of origin, sequenced in a study of shared clonotypes between healthy human individuals. Cells designated naive CD8 were CD45RO-negative and were positively selected for CCR7, with terminally differentiated effector memory CD45RA+ cells excluded. Repertoires were generated with immunoSEQ multiplex PCR, while TCRdb's copy carries only in-frame clones and drops some. The profile shows about 2 million clones, roughly 95% of them singletons. The sample comprised naive CD8+ T cells sorted from blood. The receptors originated from a young man in good health.

V gene TRBV15 combines with J gene TRBJ2-1; D may correspond to TRBD1 or TRBD2 (5 bases each). The ends were cut back, 0 bases at V and 6 bases at J, with 6 bases in the middle. The CDR3 spans 13 residues. Germline V gene sequence: CDR1 LNHNV, CDR2 YYDKDF (reference sequence). DNA of the CDR3: TGTGCCACCAGCAGAGATGGGGGCAATGAGCAGTTCTTC. Its translation is CATSRDGGNEQFF.

The chain carries TRBV6-6 and TRBJ1-2; maybe TRBD1 (5 bases). Per germline, CDR1 MNHNY and CDR2 SVGAGI (reference sequence). The ends were cut back, 0 bases at V and 6 bases at J, with 11 bases in the middle. The CDR3 totals 14 residues. The CDR3 sequence is CASSYSPGTDGYTF. The CDR3 bases are TGTGCCAGCAGTTACTCGCCCGGGACCGATGGCTACACCTTC.

V usage is TRBV9 and J usage is TRBJ2-5; possible D gene TRBD1, 5 bases. Germline-derived CDR1 and CDR2 are SGDLS and YYNGEE. V was pared by 4 bases and J by 5 bases, with 18 bases between. The CDR3 length is 15 residues. For the CDR3, the DNA is TGTGCCAGCAGCTCCCCCGCAGGGATGGGGGAGACCCAGTACTTC. As protein: CASSSPAGMGETQYF.

The table lists this clone with a count of one. The chain combines TRBV7-6 with TRBJ1-3; D call uncertain. V gave up 0 bases and J gave up 7 bases, with 7 bases separating them. The CDR3 has 13 amino acids. Germline loops: CDR1 SGHVS, CDR2 FNYEAQ. The CDR3 DNA is TGTGCCAGCAGCTTAGCGGGCGCTAACACCATATATTTT. Protein: CASSLAGANTIYF.

The chain joins TRBV28 to TRBJ1-6; D may be TRBD1 (5 bases). CDR1 MDHEN and CDR2 SYDVKM come from the germline V gene. Trimming left V 0 bases short and J 8 bases short, with 11 bases between. The CDR3 runs 15 residues. In DNA, the CDR3 is TGTGCCAGCAGTTTATGGGGGGACTCCGATTCACCCCTCCACTTT. It yields the protein CASSLWGDSDSPLHF.

A remark on this clone: The same CDR3 is also encoded by other DNA sequences in this sample. The chain recombines TRBV7-9 with TRBJ2-7; D ambiguous. The CDR3 is made up of 13 amino acids. Germline lookup yields CDR1 SEHNR and CDR2 FQNEAQ (reference sequence). V was cut by 0 bases and J by 2 bases, with 5 bases left in between. The CDR3 spells CASSLAAAYEQYF. The CDR3 DNA reads TGTGCCAGCAGCTTAGCAGCAGCCTACGAGCAGTACTTC. Full variable domain (missing parts from reference TRBV7-9 and TRBJ2-7): DTGVSQNPRHKITKRGQNVTFRCDPISEHNRLYWYRQTLGQGPEFLTYFQNEAQLEKSRLLSDRFSAERPKGSFSTLEIQRTEQGDSAMYLCASSLAAAYEQYFGPGTRLTVT.

About this clone: Other nucleotide sequences from this sample produce the same CDR3. CDR3 in DNA: TGTGCCAGCAGCCTGGGGGGAGATACGCAGTATTTT. It codes for CASSLGGDTQYF. The rearrangement links TRBV28 to TRBJ2-3, with TRBD2 as a possible D gene (6 bases). V was shortened by 6 bases and J by 5 bases, with 9 bases between the two germline ends. The CDR3 spans 12 residues. Germline assignment: CDR1 MDHEN and CDR2 SYDVKM.

The chain links TRBV7-9 to TRBJ2-2; the D gene could be TRBD1 or TRBD2 (6 bases each). Per the germline V gene, CDR1 is SEHNR and CDR2 is FQNEAQ (reference sequence). Trimming pared 10 bases from V and 1 base from J, leaving 16 bases between. The CDR3 loop spans 15 amino acids. The DNA of the CDR3 is TGTGCCAACCCGTCCGGGGGCCTGAACACCGGGGAGCTGTTTTTT. Amino acid sequence: CANPSGGLNTGELFF.

The V call is TRBV9, the J call TRBJ2-3, with D possibly TRBD2 on 6 matching bases. Germline V gene lookup returns CDR1 SGDLS and CDR2 YYNGEE. The CDR3 length is 14 residues. Trimming took off 4 bases at V and 3 bases at J, with 12 bases between the two ends. The CDR3 region has the DNA TGTGCCAGCAGCACCAGTGGGGGGACAGATACGCAGTATTTT. This sequence encodes CASSTSGGTDTQYF.

The V call is TRBV6-6, the J call TRBJ2-1, with 8 bases identical to TRBD1. The germline V gene has CDR1 MNHNY and CDR2 SVGAGI (reference sequence). The CDR3 totals 15 residues. The trim removed 1 base at V and 5 bases at J, leaving 4 bases unmatched. The CDR3 here is CASSYWTGNNNEQFF. CDR3 nucleotide sequence: TGTGCCAGCAGTTACTGGACAGGGAACAACAATGAGCAGTTCTTC.

This chain connects TRBV5-1 to TRBJ1-1, with D maybe TRBD1 (5 bases). This CDR3 comprises 13 residues. Germline CDR1 is SGHRS and CDR2 is YFSETQ. Between the trimmed V and J ends, which lost 2 bases and 7 bases, there was a span of 12 bases. The CDR3 here is CASSFSGPFEAFF. CDR3 DNA: TGCGCCAGCAGCTTTTCAGGGCCCTTTGAAGCTTTCTTT.

This rearrangement joins TRBV19 to TRBJ2-7; a possible D gene is TRBD1 (6 bases). Trimming took 5 bases from V and 1 from J, leaving 9 bases between them. This CDR3 spans 13 amino acids. Germline lookup yields CDR1 LNHDA and CDR2 SQIVND (reference sequence). DNA for the CDR3: TGTGCCAGTAGTGGGGACACATCCTACGAGCAGTACTTC. It codes for CASSGDTSYEQYF. Based on the CDR3 plus reference TRBV19 and TRBJ2-7, the full variable domain is DGGITQSPKYLFRKEGQNVTLSCEQNLNHDAMYWYRQDPGQGLRLIYYSQIVNDFQKGDIAEGYSVSREKKESFPLTVTSAQKNPTAFYLCASSGDTSYEQYFGPGTRLTVT.

V and J are TRBV6-5 and TRBJ2-7, with 7 bases identical to TRBD1. Trimming took 4 bases from V and 3 from J; bases not matched to a gene: 9. This CDR3 region has 15 residues. Germline V gene sequence: CDR1 MNHEY, CDR2 SVGAGI. This CDR3 reads CASSSRQGLNYEQYF. The CDR3 DNA reads TGTGCCAGCAGTTCCCGACAGGGCTTAAACTACGAGCAGTACTTC.

The V gene is TRBV4-3, the J gene TRBJ2-1, with 9 bases fitting TRBD2. With V trimmed by 0 bases and J by 8 bases, 11 bases remained unmatched. The CDR3 extends over 17 amino acids. The germline gives CDR1 LGHNA, CDR2 YSLEER. The CDR3 DNA reads as TGCGCCAGCAGCCAAGAAGTAGCGGGGGCCCTTAAGGATGAGCAGTTCTTC. Its translation is CASSQEVAGALKDEQFF.

The rearrangement links TRBV5-6 to TRBJ1-1; TRBD1 is a possible D gene (5 bases). Trimming cost V 4 bases and J 0 bases, with 7 bases left between them. Germline CDR1 is SGHDT and CDR2 is YYEEEE. The CDR3 is 13 amino acids. CDR3 DNA: TGTGCCAGCAGCGCGGACATGAACACTGAAGCTTTCTTT. Translating it yields CASSADMNTEAFF. The full variable domain, completed using reference TRBV5-6 and TRBJ1-1, is DAGVTQSPTHLIKTRGQQVTLRCSPKSGHDTVSWYQQALGQGPQFIFQYYEEEERQRGNFPDRFSGHQFPNYSSELNVNALLLGDSALYLCASSADMNTEAFFGQGTRLTVV.

The gene calls are TRBV11-2 and TRBJ1-1; 7 bases match TRBD1. Unmatched junction bases numbered 14, after V lost 4 bases and J lost 3 bases. CDR1 is SGHAT, CDR2 FQNNGV, per germline. The CDR3 has 17 amino acids. CDR3 DNA sequence: TGTGCCAGCAGCTCCATTAGTCAGGGGGAGGAGGACACTGAAGCTTTCTTT. This sequence encodes CASSSISQGEEDTEAFF.

This clone was seen a single time. CDR3 DNA sequence: TGTGCCAGCAGCCCCCCGGCAGGGGTACTAGCGGAGGAAGGGAATGAGCAGTTCTTC. Its protein is CASSPPAGVLAEEGNEQFF. The chain joins TRBV7-9 to TRBJ2-1; the match to TRBD2 covers 8 bases. Germline CDR1 reads SEHNR; CDR2 reads FQNEAQ (reference sequence). The CDR3 is 19 amino acids. With V trimmed by 5 bases and J by 7 bases, 22 bases remained unmatched. Filled out from reference TRBV7-9 and TRBJ2-1, the complete variable domain reads DTGVSQNPRHKITKRGQNVTFRCDPISEHNRLYWYRQTLGQGPEFLTYFQNEAQLEKSRLLSDRFSAERPKGSFSTLEIQRTEQGDSAMYLCASSPPAGVLAEEGNEQFFGPGTRLTVL.